The 23 T cell receptor beta chains below all came from one sample that was sequenced in a study of blood T cell repertoires in COVID-19 (dated by TCRdb to 2018 to 2021). Libraries came from the immunoSEQ multiplex PCR assay. This immuneACCESS table, as held by TCRdb, lists in-frame sequences with V and J called but not all clones. Of the missing ones, under half trace to an unresolved V gene in checked studies; the others have no known cause. The sample data list under 250,000 clones, and roughly 84% of these were observed just once. Together, the top ten hold 2.9% of the sample. The source material was peripheral blood. The receptors come from a man between 45 and 60 years old who had recovered from COVID-19.

DNA of the CDR3: TGTGCCAGCAGTTACTCGATGTGGGTGAGGGAAGCTTTCTTT. Its translation: CASSYSMWVREAFF. The J gene is TRBJ1-1, the V gene TRBV6-5; D is ambiguous. Germline lookup yields CDR1 MNHEY and CDR2 SVGAGI. The CDR3 loop spans 14 amino acids. The V gene lost 0 bases and the J gene lost 8 bases, with 13 bases spanning the gap.

This chain links TRBV3-1 (or the pseudogene TRBV3-2) with TRBJ1-2; tentatively, D is TRBD1 (5 bases). V dropped 1 base and J dropped 4 bases, with 13 bases sitting between them. The CDR3 spans 15 residues. CDR1 is LGHDT, CDR2 YNNKEL, per germline (reference sequence). The CDR3 loop is CASSQGGARGYGYTF. As DNA, the CDR3 is TGTGCCAGCAGCCAAGGCGGGGCGCGTGGCTATGGCTACACCTTC.

This chain uses TRBV3-1 (or the pseudogene TRBV3-2) with TRBJ2-1; 14 positions agree with TRBD2. V was clipped by 0 bases and J by 6 bases; unmatched bases: 4. Germline V lookup: CDR1 LGHDT, CDR2 YNNKEL (reference sequence). The CDR3 totals 17 residues. CDR3 nucleotide sequence: TGTGCCAGCAGCCAAGATCCGACTAGCGGGAGGGCCAATGAGCAGTTCTTC. This gives the protein CASSQDPTSGRANEQFF.

The V call is TRBV5-6, the J call TRBJ2-7; 8 nucleotides match TRBD1. In germline, CDR1 is SGHDT, CDR2 YYEEEE. The CDR3 has 14 amino acids. The V and J ends lost 0 bases and 4 bases, in that order; junction bases with no gene match: 3. CDR3 DNA: TGTGCCAGCAGCTTGGCCCGGGACAGGTACGAGCAGTACTTC. It translates to CASSLARDRYEQYF.

This chain uses TRBV6-5 with TRBJ1-6; no clear D gene. The germline V gene has CDR1 MNHEY and CDR2 SVGAGI. V lost 5 bases and J 1 base, leaving 6 bases between the germline ends. The CDR3 loop spans 14 amino acids. The CDR3 bases are TGTGCCAGCAGTCCTAGGTCCTATAATTCACCCCTCCACTTT. Amino acids: CASSPRSYNSPLHF.

This clone was seen a single time. The chain employs TRBV19 and TRBJ2-1; 9 bases match TRBD2. CDR3 length equals 16 residues. The ends lost 3 bases at V and 2 bases at J; junction bases unmatched: 5. CDR1 is LNHDA and CDR2 is SQIVND in the germline V gene (reference sequence). The CDR3: CASSIGGRAPYNEQFF. The DNA of the CDR3 is TGTGCCAGTAGTATTGGCGGGAGGGCCCCCTACAATGAGCAGTTCTTC.

The chain couples TRBV30 to TRBJ1-4, with D possibly matching TRBD1 (5 bases). This CDR3 comprises 13 residues. The ends were cut back, 0 bases at V and 10 bases at J, with 12 bases in the middle. CDR1 GTSNPN and CDR2 SVGIG come from the germline V gene (reference sequence). The CDR3 sequence: CAWSVGQGGKLFF. The CDR3 DNA reads TGTGCCTGGAGTGTGGGTCAGGGAGGAAAACTGTTTTTT.

The chain is built from TRBV9 and TRBJ2-2; no clear D. CDR1 SGDLS and CDR2 YYNGEE come from the germline V gene. V lost 2 bases and J lost 4, with 3 bases in between. The CDR3 totals 12 residues. This chain's CDR3 is CASSVVTGELFF. As DNA, the CDR3 is TGTGCCAGCAGCGTCGTCACCGGGGAGCTGTTTTTT.

Regarding this clone: Relative to the germline gene, one junction end is altered; a read error may explain this. The V and J genes are TRBV6-1 and TRBJ2-1, with TRBD1 identical over 7 bases. The V gene's germline CDR1 is MNHNS and CDR2 SASEGT. The CDR3 is 17 amino acids. In DNA form, the CDR3 reads TGTGCCAGCCGTGACAGGGATGGGGTAAGCTCCTACAATGAGCAGTTCTTC. Protein: CASRDRDGVSSYNEQFF.

This clone was picked up one time. The gene calls are TRBV28 and TRBJ2-1; D is perhaps TRBD1 (5 bases). Germline lookup yields CDR1 MDHEN and CDR2 SYDVKM. V lost 7 bases and J lost 9, with 19 bases in between. CDR3 size: 14 residues. CDR3 in amino acids: CASTKILLGLEQFF. CDR3 coding DNA: TGTGCCAGCACCAAAATCTTATTGGGGCTTGAGCAGTTCTTC.

The sample holds one count of this clone. An end of the junction does not agree with germline; a read error may underlie this. The rearrangement joins TRBV24-1 to TRBJ2-1; 9 bases match TRBD2. Germline lookup yields CDR1 KGHDR and CDR2 SFDVKD. CDR3 length: 15 residues. The CDR3 DNA follows: TGTGCCACCAGCCCCGGACAGGACCTCGGGACTAGCATGCTCTTC. Its protein is CATSPGQDLGTSMLF.

The chain carries TRBV28 and TRBJ2-7; maybe TRBD1 (6 bases). This CDR3 is 14 amino acids long. Germline values: CDR1 MDHEN, CDR2 SYDVKM. The germline V and J ends were trimmed by 2 bases and 3 bases, with 11 bases remaining between them. The CDR3 loop is CASSLEQGIYEQYF. The CDR3 DNA follows: TGTGCCAGCAGTTTAGAACAGGGAATCTACGAGCAGTACTTC. The full variable domain, completed using reference TRBV28 and TRBJ2-7, is DVKVTQSSRYLVKRTGEKVFLECVQDMDHENMFWYRQDPGLGLRLIYFSYDVKMKEKGDIPEGYSVSREKKERFSLILESASTNQTSMYLCASSLEQGIYEQYFGPGTRLTVT.

This sequence joins TRBV28 and TRBJ2-5; weak D call: TRBD1 (5 bases). The CDR3 is made up of 13 amino acids. The germline gives CDR1 MDHEN, CDR2 SYDVKM. Trimming cost V 6 bases and J 5 bases, with 13 bases left between them. In DNA, the CDR3 is TGTGCCAGCAGGGCGCAGGGTTTGGAGACCCAGTACTTC. Translation: CASRAQGLETQYF.

This clone has just one count. V usage is TRBV7-8 and J usage is TRBJ2-7; a possible D gene is TRBD2 (6 bases). The V end was cut by 1 base, the J end by 0 bases, with 13 bases between. Germline lookup yields CDR1 SGHVS and CDR2 FQNEAQ. The CDR3 has 16 amino acids. The chain's CDR3 is CASSLDLRGFSYEQYF. Written as DNA, the CDR3 is TGTGCCAGCAGCTTAGATTTGCGGGGCTTCTCCTACGAGCAGTACTTC.

J is TRBJ2-7 and V is TRBV6-5, with 9 bases fitting TRBD2. Germline assignment: CDR1 MNHEY and CDR2 SVGAGI. V lost 7 bases to trimming and J lost 5 bases; unmatched junction nucleotides: 9. There are 14 residues in the CDR3. CDR3 DNA sequence: TGTGCCAGCACGACTAGCGGAGGCGGAGACGAGCAGTACTTC. Protein product: CASTTSGGGDEQYF.

V and J are TRBV6-5 and TRBJ2-7; perhaps TRBD1 as D (7 bases). With 5 bases removed from V and 3 bases from J, the gap between germline ends came to 17 bases. The CDR3 totals 15 residues. CDR1 is MNHEY and CDR2 is SVGAGI in the germline V gene. For the CDR3, the DNA is TGTGCCAGCAGTCTGCGGCGGGACAGTCTCTACGAGCAGTACTTC. Translating it yields CASSLRRDSLYEQYF.

The V and J genes are TRBV7-9 and TRBJ2-1; the D gene is possibly TRBD1 (5 bases). CDR1 and CDR2 (germline): SEHNR, FQNEAQ (reference sequence). Trimming stripped 5 bases from V and 8 bases from J, with 19 bases between. The CDR3 has 15 residues. CDR3 DNA: TGTGCCAGCAGCCCCCAGGACAAGCTTAGGGATGAGCAGTTCTTC. Amino acid sequence: CASSPQDKLRDEQFF.

The chain employs TRBV27 and TRBJ2-7, with D perhaps TRBD2 (6 bases). The V end was cut by 5 bases, the J end by 3 bases, with 11 bases between. CDR3 size: 13 residues. The germline CDR1 and CDR2 sequences are MNHEY and SMNVEV (reference sequence). The CDR3 is CASSMGLFYEQYF. In DNA form, the CDR3 reads TGTGCCAGCAGTATGGGACTCTTCTACGAGCAGTACTTC.

In this sample, this clone turned up a few times. The CDR3: CASSPGLAAVSGEQFF. In DNA, the CDR3 is TGTGCCAGCAGTCCGGGACTAGCGGCAGTCAGTGGTGAGCAGTTCTTC. The V gene is TRBV5-6, the J gene TRBJ2-1, with 11 nucleotides matching TRBD2. Germline V lookup: CDR1 SGHDT, CDR2 YYEEEE. After removal of 5 bases from V and 9 bases from J, the junction contained 13 bases not matched to a gene. This CDR3 region has 16 residues.

CDR3 region: CASSPIAGANIQYF. For the CDR3, the DNA is TGTGCCAGCTCACCAATAGCGGGAGCGAACATTCAGTACTTC. The rearrangement uses TRBV18 and TRBJ2-4, with 9 bases identical to TRBD2. There are 14 residues in the CDR3. V lost 2 bases to trimming and J lost 7 bases; unmatched junction nucleotides: 3. CDR1 and CDR2 from the germline V gene are KGHSH and LQKENI.

This clone was seen only a few times. The chain is built from TRBV30 and TRBJ2-7; perhaps TRBD2 as D (7 bases). CDR3 length: 15 amino acids. The germline V gene has CDR1 GTSNPN and CDR2 SVGIG (reference sequence). The V end lost 0 bases, the J end lost 4 bases, and 16 bases lay between the germline ends. In nucleotides, the CDR3 is TGTGCCTGGAGTGTTTCTTGGGGGGGGCTATACGAGCAGTACTTC. Amino acids: CAWSVSWGGLYEQYF.

The chain uses TRBV28 and TRBJ1-5; TRBD1 matches 11 bases. The V gene's germline CDR1 is MDHEN and CDR2 SYDVKM. With V trimmed by 7 bases and J by 7 bases, 9 bases remained unmatched. This CDR3 region has 15 residues. CDR3 sequence: CASTRRTGGVQPQHF. CDR3 coding DNA: TGTGCCAGCACCCGGCGGACAGGGGGCGTGCAGCCCCAGCATTTT.

A single count supports this clone. The CDR3 nucleotides are TGTGCCAGCAGCTTGGACGGGGTTAATTCACCCCTCCACTTT. It specifies CASSLDGVNSPLHF. The V gene is TRBV5-8, the J gene TRBJ1-6, with unresolved D. There are 14 residues in the CDR3. V dropped 0 bases and J dropped 6 bases, with 7 bases sitting between them. The germline CDR1 and CDR2 sequences are SGHTS and YDEGEE.